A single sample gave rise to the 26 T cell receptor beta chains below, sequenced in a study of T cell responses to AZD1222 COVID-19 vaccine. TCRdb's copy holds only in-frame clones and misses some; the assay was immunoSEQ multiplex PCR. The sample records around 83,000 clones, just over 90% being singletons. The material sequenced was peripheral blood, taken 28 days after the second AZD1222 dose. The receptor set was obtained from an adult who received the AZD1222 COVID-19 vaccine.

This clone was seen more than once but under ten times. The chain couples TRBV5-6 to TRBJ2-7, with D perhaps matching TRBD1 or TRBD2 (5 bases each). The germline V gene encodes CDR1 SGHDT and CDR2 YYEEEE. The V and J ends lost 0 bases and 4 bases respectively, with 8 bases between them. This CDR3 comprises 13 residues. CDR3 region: CASSLGDPYEQYF. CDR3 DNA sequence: TGTGCCAGCAGCTTGGGGGACCCGTACGAGCAGTACTTC.

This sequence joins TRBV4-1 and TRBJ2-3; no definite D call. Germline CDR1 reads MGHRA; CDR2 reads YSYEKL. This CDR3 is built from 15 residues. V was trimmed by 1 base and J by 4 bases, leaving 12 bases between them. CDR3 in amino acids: CASSQVGLGPDTQYF. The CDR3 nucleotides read TGCGCCAGCAGCCAAGTGGGTTTAGGTCCAGATACGCAGTATTTT.

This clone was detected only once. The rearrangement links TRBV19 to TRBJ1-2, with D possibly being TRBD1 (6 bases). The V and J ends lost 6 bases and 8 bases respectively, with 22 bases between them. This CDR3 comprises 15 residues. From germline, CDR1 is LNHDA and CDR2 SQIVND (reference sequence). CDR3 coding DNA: TGTGCCAGTAGCGGCCCAAGACAGGCCTCTTTAGGCTACACCTTC. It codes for CASSGPRQASLGYTF.

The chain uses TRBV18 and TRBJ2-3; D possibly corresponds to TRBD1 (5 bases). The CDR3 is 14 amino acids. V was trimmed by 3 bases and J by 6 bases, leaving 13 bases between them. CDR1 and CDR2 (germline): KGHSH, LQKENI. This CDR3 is CASSPNIKGDTQYF. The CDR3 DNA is TGTGCCAGCTCACCCAACATTAAGGGGGATACGCAGTATTTT.

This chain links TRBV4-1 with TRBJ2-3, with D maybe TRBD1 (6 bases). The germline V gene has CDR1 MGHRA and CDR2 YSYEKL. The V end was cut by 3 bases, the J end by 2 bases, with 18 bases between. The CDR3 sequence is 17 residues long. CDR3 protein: CASSQEPGVNPTDTQYF. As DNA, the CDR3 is TGCGCCAGCAGCCAGGAGCCAGGGGTCAACCCCACAGATACGCAGTATTTT.

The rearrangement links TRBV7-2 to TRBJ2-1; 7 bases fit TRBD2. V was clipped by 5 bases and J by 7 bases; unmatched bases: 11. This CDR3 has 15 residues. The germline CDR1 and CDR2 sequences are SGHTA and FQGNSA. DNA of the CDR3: TGTGCCAGCAGCGCCAGCGGGGCCTCTTTTAATGAGCAGTTCTTC. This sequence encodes CASSASGASFNEQFF.

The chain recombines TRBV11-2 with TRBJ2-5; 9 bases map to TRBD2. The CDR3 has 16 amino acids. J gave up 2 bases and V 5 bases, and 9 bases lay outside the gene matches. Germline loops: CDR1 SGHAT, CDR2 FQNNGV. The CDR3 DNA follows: TGTGCCAGCAGCCTCGGGGAGCGGGGGGCGCAAGAGACCCAGTACTTC. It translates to CASSLGERGAQETQYF. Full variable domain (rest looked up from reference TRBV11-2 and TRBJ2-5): EAGVAQSPRYKIIEKRQSVAFWCNPISGHATLYWYQQILGQGPKLLIQFQNNGVVDDSQLPKDRFSAERLKGVDSTLKIQPAKLEDSAVYLCASSLGERGAQETQYFGPGTRLLVL.

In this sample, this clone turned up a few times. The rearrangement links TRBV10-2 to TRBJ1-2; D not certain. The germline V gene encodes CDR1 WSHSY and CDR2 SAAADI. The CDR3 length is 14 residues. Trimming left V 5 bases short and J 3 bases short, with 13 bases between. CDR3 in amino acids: CASSPRPDYYGYTF. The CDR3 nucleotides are TGCGCCAGCAGTCCTCGACCGGACTACTATGGCTACACCTTC.

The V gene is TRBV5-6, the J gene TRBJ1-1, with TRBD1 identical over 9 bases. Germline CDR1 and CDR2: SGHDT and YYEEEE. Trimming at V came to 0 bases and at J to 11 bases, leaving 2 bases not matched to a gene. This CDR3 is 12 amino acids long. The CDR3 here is CASSLDRGLAFF. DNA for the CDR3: TGTGCCAGCAGCTTGGACAGGGGGCTTGCTTTCTTT.

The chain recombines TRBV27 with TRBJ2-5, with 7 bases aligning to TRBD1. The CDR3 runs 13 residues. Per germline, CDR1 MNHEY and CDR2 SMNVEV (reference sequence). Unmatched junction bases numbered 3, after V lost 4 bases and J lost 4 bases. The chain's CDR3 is CASSSNRGETQYF. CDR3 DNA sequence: TGTGCCAGCAGTTCAAACAGGGGAGAGACCCAGTACTTC.

CDR3 nucleotide sequence: TGTGCCAGCAGCCAAAGGGGCGGGAACACTGAAGCTTTCTTT. This translates into CASSQRGGNTEAFF. The chain joins TRBV3-1 (or the pseudogene TRBV3-2) to TRBJ1-1; perhaps TRBD1 as D (5 bases). CDR1 is LGHDT, CDR2 YNNKEL, per germline (reference sequence). V was pared by 2 bases and J by 1 base, with 8 bases between. The CDR3 has 14 amino acids.

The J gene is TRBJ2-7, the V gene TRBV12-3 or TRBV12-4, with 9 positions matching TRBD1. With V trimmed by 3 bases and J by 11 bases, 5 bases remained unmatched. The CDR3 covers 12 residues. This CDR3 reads CASSLATGGKYF. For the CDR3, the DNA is TGTGCCAGCAGTTTGGCGACAGGGGGAAAGTACTTC.

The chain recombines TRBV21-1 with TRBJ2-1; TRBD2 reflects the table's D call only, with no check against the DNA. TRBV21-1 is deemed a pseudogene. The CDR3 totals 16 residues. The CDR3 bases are TGTGCCAGCAAGAGACGGACTAGCGGGGGGGACAATGAGCAGTTCTTC. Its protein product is CASKRRTSGGDNEQFF.

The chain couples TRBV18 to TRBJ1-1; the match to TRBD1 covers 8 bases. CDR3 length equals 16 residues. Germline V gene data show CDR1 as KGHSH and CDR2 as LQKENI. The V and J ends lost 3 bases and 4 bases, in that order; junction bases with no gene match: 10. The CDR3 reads CASSPTRQGIGTEAFF. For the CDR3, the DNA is TGTGCCAGCTCACCGACTCGACAGGGGATCGGCACTGAAGCTTTCTTT.

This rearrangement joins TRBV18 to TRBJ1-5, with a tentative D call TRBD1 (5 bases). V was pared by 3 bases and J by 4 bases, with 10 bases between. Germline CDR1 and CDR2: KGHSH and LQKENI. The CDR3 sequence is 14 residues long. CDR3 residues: CASSPQGPNQPQHF. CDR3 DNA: TGTGCCAGCTCACCTCAGGGACCGAATCAGCCCCAGCATTTT.

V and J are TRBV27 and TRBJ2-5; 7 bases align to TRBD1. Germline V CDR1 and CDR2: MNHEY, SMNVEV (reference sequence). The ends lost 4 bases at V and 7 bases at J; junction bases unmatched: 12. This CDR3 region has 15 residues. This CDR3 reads CASSSYRGEQGTQYF. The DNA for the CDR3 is TGTGCCAGCAGTTCATACAGGGGAGAGCAGGGGACCCAGTACTTC.

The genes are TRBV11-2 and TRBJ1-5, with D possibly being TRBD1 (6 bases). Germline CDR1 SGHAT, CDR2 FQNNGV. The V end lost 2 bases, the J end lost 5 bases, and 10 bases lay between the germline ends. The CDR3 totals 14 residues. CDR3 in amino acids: CASSLSPGDQPQHF. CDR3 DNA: TGTGCCAGCAGCTTAAGTCCAGGGGATCAGCCCCAGCATTTT.

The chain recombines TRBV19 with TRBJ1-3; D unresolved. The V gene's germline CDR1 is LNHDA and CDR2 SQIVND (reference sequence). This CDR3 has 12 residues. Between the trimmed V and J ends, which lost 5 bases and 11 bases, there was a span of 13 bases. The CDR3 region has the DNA TGTGCCAGTAGTCTTGGAGATGTTGCCATATATTTT. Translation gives CASSLGDVAIYF.

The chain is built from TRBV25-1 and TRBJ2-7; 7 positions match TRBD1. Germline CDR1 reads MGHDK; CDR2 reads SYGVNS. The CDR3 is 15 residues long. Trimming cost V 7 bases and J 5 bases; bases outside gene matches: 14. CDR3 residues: CASKGHTGQKDEQYF. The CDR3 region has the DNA TGTGCCAGCAAGGGACACACGGGACAGAAGGACGAGCAGTACTTC.

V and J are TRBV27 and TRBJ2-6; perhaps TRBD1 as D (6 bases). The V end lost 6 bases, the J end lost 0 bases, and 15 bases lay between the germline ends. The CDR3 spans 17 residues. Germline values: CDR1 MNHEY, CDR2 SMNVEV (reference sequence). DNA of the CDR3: TGTGCCAGCAGCCCCACAGGGTGGGTCTCTGGGGCCAACGTCCTGACTTTC. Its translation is CASSPTGWVSGANVLTF. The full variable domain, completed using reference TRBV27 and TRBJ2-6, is EAQVTQNPRYLITVTGKKLTVTCSQNMNHEYMSWYRQDPGLGLRQIYYSMNVEVTDKGDVPEGYKVSRKEKRNFPLILESPSPNQTSLYFCASSPTGWVSGANVLTFGAGSRLTVL.

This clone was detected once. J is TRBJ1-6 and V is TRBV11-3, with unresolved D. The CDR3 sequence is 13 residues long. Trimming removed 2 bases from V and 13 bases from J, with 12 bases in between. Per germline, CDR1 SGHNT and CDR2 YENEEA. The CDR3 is CASSLTGQTPLHF. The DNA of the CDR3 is TGTGCCAGCAGCTTAACGGGTCAAACTCCCCTCCACTTT. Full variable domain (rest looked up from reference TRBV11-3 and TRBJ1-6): EAGVVQSPRYKIIEKKQPVAFWCNPISGHNTLYWYLQNLGQGPELLIRYENEEAVDDSQLPKDRFSAERLKGVDSTLKIQPAELGDSAVYLCASSLTGQTPLHFGNGTRLTVT.

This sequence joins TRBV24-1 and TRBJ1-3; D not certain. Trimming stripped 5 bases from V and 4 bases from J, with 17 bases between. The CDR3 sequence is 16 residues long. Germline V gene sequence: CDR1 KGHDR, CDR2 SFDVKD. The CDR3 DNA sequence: TGTGCCACCAGTGCCCCAATAGGAGGAGGAGGAAACACCATATATTTT. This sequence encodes CATSAPIGGGGNTIYF.

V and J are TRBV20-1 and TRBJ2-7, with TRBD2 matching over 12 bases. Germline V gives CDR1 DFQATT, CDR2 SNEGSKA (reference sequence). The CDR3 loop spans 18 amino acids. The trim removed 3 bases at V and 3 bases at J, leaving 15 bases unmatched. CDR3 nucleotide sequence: TGCAGTGCTAGTGTCCCCCCTAGCGGGGGGGTATTCGACTACGAGCAGTACTTC. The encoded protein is CSASVPPSGGVFDYEQYF.

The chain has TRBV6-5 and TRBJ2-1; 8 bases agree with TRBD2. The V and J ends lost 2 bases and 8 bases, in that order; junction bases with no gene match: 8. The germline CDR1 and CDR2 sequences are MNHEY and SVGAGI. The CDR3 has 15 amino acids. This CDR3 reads CASSYSRGGKDEQFF. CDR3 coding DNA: TGTGCCAGCAGTTACAGTCGGGGGGGCAAGGATGAGCAGTTCTTC.

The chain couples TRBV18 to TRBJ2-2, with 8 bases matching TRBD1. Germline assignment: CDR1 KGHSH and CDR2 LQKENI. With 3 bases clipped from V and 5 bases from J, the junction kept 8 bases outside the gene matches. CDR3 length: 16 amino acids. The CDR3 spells CASSPWTGKMTGELFF. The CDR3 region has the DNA TGTGCCAGCTCACCCTGGACAGGGAAAATGACCGGGGAGCTGTTTTTT. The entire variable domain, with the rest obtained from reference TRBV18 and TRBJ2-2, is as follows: NAGVMQNPRHLVRRRGQEARLRCSPMKGHSHVYWYRQLPEEGLKFMVYLQKENIIDESGMPKERFSAEFPKEGPSILRIQQVVRGDSAAYFCASSPWTGKMTGELFFGEGSRLTVL.

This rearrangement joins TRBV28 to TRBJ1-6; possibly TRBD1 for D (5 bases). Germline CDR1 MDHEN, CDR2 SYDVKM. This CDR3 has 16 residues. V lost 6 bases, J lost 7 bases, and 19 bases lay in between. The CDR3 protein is CASSTKGRAVNSPLHF. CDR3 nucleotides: TGTGCCAGCAGCACAAAGGGGAGGGCGGTGAATTCACCCCTCCACTTT.